This TCR beta chain was recovered during a study of blood T cell repertoires in COVID-19. The overall study: The study drew acute and convalescent COVID-19 samples from the United States, Italy and Spain. In each case, the material was cDNA or gDNA derived from T cells, B-cell-depleted T cells, or PBMCs.

TCRdb keeps only in-frame clones here, not all; method: immunoSEQ multiplex PCR. In the table there are 150,000 to 200,000 clones, 80% to 90% of which are singletons. The CDR3 consists of 13 residues. The ends were cut back, 3 bases at V and 3 bases at J, with 9 bases in the middle. CDR1 KGHSH and CDR2 LQKENI come from the germline V gene. The sequenced material came from peripheral blood. The rearrangement uses TRBV18 and TRBJ2-7; no reliable D call. The TCR originated in a human donor in a cohort sampled during active COVID-19. The chain's CDR3 is CASSPLADYEQYF. The CDR3, as DNA: TGTGCCAGCTCACCTCTCGCGGACTACGAGCAGTACTTC.